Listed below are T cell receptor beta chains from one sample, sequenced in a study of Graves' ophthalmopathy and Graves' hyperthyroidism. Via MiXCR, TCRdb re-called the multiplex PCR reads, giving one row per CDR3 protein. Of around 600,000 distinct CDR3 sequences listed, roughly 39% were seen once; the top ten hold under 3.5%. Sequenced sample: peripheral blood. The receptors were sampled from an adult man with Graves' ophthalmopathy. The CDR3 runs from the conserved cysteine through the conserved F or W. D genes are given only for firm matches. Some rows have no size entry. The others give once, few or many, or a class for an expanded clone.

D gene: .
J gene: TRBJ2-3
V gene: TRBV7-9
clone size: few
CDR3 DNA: TGTGCCAGCAGCTTAACTCTGACACAGACGCAGTATTTT
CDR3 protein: CASSLTLTQTQYF

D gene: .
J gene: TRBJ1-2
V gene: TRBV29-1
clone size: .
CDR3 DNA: TGCAGCTTGTCGGTCCAGTCCTATGGCTACACCTTC
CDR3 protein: CSLSVQSYGYTF

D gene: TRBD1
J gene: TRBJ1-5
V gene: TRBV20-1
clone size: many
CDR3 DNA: TGCAGCGCCGGGACAGGGGAGGTTCAGCCCCAGCATTTT
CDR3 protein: CSAGTGEVQPQHF

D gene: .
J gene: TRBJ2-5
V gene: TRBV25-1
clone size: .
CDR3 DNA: TGTGCCAGCATCCCAAGGGGGGTGGAGACCCAGTACTTC
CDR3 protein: CASIPRGVETQYF

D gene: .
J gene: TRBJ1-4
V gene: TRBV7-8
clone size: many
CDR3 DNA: TGTGCCAGCAGCCCTACAGGAGACGGTTGGGAAAAACTGTTTTTT
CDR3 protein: CASSPTGDGWEKLFF

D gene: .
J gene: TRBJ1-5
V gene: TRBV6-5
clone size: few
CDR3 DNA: TGTGCCAGCAGTGAAGGGGAAAAAGGCAATCAGCCCCAGCATTTT
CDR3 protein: CASSEGEKGNQPQHF

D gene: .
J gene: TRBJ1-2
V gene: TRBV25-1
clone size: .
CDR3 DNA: TGTGCCAGCAGTTCACAAAAGGGCCCGGGGGCCTATGGCTACACCTTC
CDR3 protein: CASSSQKGPGAYGYTF

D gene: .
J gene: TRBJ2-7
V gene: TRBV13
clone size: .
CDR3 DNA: TGTGCCAGCAGAAAGGGGTCGGGCCACGAGCAGTACTTC
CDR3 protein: CASRKGSGHEQYF

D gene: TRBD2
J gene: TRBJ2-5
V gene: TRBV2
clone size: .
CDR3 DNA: TGTGCCAGCGTTGAAGAGAGGATAGCGGGGGGCCAAGAGACCCAGTACTTC
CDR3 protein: CASVEERIAGGQETQYF

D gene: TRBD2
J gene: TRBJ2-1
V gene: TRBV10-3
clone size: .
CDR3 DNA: TGTGCCATCAGTGAGAGAGCGGGAGCCAGCCCCAATGAGCAGTTCTTC
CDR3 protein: CAISERAGASPNEQFF

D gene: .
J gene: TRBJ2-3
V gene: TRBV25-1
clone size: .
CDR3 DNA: TGTGCCAGCAGTTTCGGGGTCAACACAGATACGCAGTATTTT
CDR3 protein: CASSFGVNTDTQYF

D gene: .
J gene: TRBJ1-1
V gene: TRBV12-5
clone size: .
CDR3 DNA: TGTGCCATCGGCCCACATCAGGCGAACACTGAAGCTTTCTTT
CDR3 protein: CAIGPHQANTEAFF

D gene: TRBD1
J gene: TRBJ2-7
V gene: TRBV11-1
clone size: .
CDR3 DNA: TGTGCTCGCAGGGACAGGTGGAGCTCCTACGAGCAGTACTTC
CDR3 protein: CARRDRWSSYEQYF

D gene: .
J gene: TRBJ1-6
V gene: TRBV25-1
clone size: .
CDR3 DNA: TGTGCCAGCAGTGCATCAACAGGGAATTCACCCCTCCACTTT
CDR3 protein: CASSASTGNSPLHF

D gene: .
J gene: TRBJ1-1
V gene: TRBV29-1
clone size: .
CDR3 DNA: TGCAGCGGACGGGGGGCAGGGACGGACACTGAAGCTTTCTTT
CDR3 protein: CSGRGAGTDTEAFF

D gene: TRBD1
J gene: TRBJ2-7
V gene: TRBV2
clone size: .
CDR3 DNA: TGTGCCAGCAGTTTATCCGCCGGGACAGTCTACGAGCAGTACTTC
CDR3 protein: CASSLSAGTVYEQYF

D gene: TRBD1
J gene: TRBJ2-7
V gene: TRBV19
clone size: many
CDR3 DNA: TGTGCCAGTAGTATGTCGTCGACAGGGGGTATTAGCGAGCAGTACTTC
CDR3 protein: CASSMSSTGGISEQYF

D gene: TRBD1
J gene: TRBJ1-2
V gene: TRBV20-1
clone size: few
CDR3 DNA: TGCAGTGCTAGTCCGTGGGACCAGGGGGCTTCCCGACGTAACTATGGCTACACCTTC
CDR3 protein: CSASPWDQGASRRNYGYTF

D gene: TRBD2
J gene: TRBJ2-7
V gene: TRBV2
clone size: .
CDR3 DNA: TGTGCCAGCAGCCCGGGAGGGACTAGCGTGTACGAGCAGTACTTC
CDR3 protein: CASSPGGTSVYEQYF

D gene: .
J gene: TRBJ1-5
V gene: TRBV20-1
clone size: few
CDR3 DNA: TGCAGTGCTAGCCCCCTTACGGGGGGCGTTGGCAATCAGCCCCAGCATTTT
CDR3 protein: CSASPLTGGVGNQPQHF

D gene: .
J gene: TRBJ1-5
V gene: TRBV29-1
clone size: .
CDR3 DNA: TGCAGCGTTGACGACACTAAGACCCAGCATTTT
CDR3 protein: CSVDDTKTQHF

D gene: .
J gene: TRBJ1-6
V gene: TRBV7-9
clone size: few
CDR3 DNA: TGTGCCAGCAGCCAAATATACATGGAGGGAGGTAATTCACCCCTCCACTTT
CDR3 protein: CASSQIYMEGGNSPLHF

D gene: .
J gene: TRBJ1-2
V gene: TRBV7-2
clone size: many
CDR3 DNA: TGTGCCAGCAGCTTAGGGGAGAGCTATGGCTACACCTTC
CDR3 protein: CASSLGESYGYTF

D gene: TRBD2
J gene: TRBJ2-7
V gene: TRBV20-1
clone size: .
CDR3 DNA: TGCAGTGCAATTCCAAGCCGCGGGGGGATTTACGAGCAGGACTTC
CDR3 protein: CSAIPSRGGIYEQDF

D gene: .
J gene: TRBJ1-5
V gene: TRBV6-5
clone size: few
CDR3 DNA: TGTGCCAGCAGTTACATGGGGGTAAAGCAGCCCCAGCATTTT
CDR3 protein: CASSYMGVKQPQHF

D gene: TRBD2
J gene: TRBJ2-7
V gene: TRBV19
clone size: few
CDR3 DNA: TGTGCCAGTAGCCCCGTTGGACTAGCGGGAGGGTACGAGCAGTACTTC
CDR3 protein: CASSPVGLAGGYEQYF

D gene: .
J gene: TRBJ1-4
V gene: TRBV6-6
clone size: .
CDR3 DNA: TGTGCCAGCAGGGCTGGAGGGAGGGGTGAAAAACTGTTTTTT
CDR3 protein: CASRAGGRGEKLFF

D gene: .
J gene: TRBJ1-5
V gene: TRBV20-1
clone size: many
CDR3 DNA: TGCAGTGCTAACATCGGCAATCAGCCCCAGCATTTT
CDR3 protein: CSANIGNQPQHF

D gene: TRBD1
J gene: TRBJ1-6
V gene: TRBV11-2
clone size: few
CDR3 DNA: TGTGCCAGCAGCCGTTTCCCGGACAGGGACCAATATAATTCACCCCTCCACTTT
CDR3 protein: CASSRFPDRDQYNSPLHF

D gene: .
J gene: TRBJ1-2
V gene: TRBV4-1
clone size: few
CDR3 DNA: TGCGCCAGCAGCCAGGCGGGAGGGCCCAACAATGGCTACACCTTC
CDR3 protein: CASSQAGGPNNGYTF

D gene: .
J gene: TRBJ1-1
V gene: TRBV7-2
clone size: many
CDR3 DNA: TGTGCCAGCAGCTTATTGGGTCTTTTCAGTAATCGAGCTTTCTTT
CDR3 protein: CASSLLGLFSNRAFF

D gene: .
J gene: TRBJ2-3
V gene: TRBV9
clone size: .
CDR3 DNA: TGTGCCAGCAGCGCCCTCGGTTCTCGGTTGGATACGCAGTATTTT
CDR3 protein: CASSALGSRLDTQYF

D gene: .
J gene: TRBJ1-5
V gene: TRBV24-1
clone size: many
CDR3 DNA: TGTGCCACCAGTCGGGGGGGGCAGCCCCAGCATTTT
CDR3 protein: CATSRGGQPQHF

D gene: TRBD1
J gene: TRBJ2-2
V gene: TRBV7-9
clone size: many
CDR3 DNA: TGTGCCAGCAGCCCAGGGGGCGGGGAGCTGTTTTTT
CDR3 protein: CASSPGGGELFF

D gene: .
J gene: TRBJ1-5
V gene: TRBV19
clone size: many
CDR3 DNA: TGTGCCAGTAGTATAGTCGGCCCGTCAGGCGGCAATCAGCCCCAGCATTTT
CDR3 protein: CASSIVGPSGGNQPQHF

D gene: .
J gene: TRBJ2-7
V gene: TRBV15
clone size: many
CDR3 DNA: TGTGCCACCAGCAGAGATAGGCACGAGCAGTACTTC
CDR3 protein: CATSRDRHEQYF

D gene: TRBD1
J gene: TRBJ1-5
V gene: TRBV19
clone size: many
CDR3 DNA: TGTGCCAGTAGTATTTCACCGGGACAGGGTTTTCAGCCCCAGCATTTT
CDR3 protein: CASSISPGQGFQPQHF

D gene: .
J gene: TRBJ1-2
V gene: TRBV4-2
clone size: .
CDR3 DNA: TGTGCCAGCAGCCAAGATAGTCGTGCGACAGGCTCTAACTATGGCTACACCTTC
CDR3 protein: CASSQDSRATGSNYGYTF

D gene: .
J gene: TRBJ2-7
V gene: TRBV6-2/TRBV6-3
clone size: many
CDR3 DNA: TGTGCCAGCAGTTACTCGAACCGCTACGAGCAGTACTTC
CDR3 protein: CASSYSNRYEQYF

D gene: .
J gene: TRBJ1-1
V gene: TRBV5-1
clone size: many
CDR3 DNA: TGCGCCAGCAGCTCCACTGAAGGGACTGAAGCTTTCTTT
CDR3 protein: CASSSTEGTEAFF

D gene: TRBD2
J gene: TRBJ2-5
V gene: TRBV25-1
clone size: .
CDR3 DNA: TGTGCCAGCAGTAGACTAGCGGGAGGGTACAATGAGCAGTACTTC
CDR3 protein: CASSRLAGGYNEQYF

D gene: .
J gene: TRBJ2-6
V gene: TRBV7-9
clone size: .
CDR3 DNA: TGTGCCAGCAGCTTGACGGGGAGCTCTGGGGCCAACGTCCTGACTTTC
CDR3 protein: CASSLTGSSGANVLTF

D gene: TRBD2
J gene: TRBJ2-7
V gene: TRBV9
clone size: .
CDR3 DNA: TGTGCCAGCAGCGTAGGGGGGGACGGGAGGTACGAGCAGTACTTC
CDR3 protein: CASSVGGDGRYEQYF

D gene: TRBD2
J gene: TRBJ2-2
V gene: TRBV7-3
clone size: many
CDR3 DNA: TGTGCCAGCAGCTCCACTAGCGGGAGTAACGGGGAGCTGTTTTTT
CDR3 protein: CASSSTSGSNGELFF

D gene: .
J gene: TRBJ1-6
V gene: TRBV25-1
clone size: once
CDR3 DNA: TGTGCCAGCAGTCTCAGCGGGGCAGATTCACCCCTCCACTTT
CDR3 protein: CASSLSGADSPLHF

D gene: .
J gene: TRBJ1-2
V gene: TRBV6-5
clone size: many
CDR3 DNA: TGTGCCAGCAGTTACTCCCGACAGGCGGTGGGCTACACCTTC
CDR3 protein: CASSYSRQAVGYTF

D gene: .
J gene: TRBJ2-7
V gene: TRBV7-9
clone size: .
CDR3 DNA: TGTGCCAGCAGCCCCCTCGAGGGGGGGGCCTACGAGCAGTACTTC
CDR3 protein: CASSPLEGGAYEQYF

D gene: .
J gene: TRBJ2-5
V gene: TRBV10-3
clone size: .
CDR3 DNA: TGTGCCATCAGTGAGTCGGTGAGGGAGACCCAGTACTTC
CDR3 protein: CAISESVRETQYF

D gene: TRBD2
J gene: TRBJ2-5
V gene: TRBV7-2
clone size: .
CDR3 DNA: TGTGCCAGCAGGGGACTAGCGGGAGGGAAGACCCAGTACTTC
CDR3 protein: CASRGLAGGKTQYF

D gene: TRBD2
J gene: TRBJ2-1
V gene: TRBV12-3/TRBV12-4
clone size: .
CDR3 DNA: TGTGCTAGTGGATCAGCGGGGGATAGCTCCTACAATGAGCAGTTCTTC
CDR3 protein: CASGSAGDSSYNEQFF

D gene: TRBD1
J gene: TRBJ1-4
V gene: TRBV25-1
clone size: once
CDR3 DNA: TGTGCCAGCAGTCATCAGCCGGGACAGCGTAATGAAAAACTGTTTTTT
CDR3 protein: CASSHQPGQRNEKLFF

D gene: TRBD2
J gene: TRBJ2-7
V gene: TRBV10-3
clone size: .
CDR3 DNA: TGTGCCATCACCTCGACTAGCGGGGAGGGGACCTACGAGCAGTACTTC
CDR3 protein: CAITSTSGEGTYEQYF

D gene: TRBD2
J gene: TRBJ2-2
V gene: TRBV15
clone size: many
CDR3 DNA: TGTGCCACCAGCAGTGGGAGGGGCGTAGGCTCCGGGGAGCTGTTTTTT
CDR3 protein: CATSSGRGVGSGELFF

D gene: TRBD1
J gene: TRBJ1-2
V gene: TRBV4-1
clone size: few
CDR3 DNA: TGCGCCAGCAGCCAACCCGGGACAGGGGGTCGTGGCTACACCTTC
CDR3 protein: CASSQPGTGGRGYTF

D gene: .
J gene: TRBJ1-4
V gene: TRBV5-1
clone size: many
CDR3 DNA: TGCGCCAGCAGCTTGGGGCTGATCAATGAAAAACTGTTTTTT
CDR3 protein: CASSLGLINEKLFF

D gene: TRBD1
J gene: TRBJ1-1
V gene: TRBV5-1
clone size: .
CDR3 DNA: TGCGCCAGCAGCCCGGGACAGGACTTTATGAACACTGAAGCTTTCTTT
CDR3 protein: CASSPGQDFMNTEAFF